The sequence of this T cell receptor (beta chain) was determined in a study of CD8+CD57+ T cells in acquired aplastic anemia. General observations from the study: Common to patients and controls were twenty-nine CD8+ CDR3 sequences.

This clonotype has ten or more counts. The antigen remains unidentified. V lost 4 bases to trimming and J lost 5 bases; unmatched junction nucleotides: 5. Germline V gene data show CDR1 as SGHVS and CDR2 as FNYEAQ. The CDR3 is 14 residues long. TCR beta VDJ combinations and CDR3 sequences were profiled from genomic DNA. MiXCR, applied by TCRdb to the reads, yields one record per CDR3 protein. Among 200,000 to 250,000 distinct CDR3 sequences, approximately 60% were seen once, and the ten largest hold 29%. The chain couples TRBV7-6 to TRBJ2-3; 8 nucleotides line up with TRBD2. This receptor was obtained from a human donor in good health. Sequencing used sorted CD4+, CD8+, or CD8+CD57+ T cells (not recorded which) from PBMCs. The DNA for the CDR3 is TGTGCCAGCAGCTCCGGGGGGGGCAAAGATACGCAGTATTTT. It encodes CASSSGGGKDTQYF.